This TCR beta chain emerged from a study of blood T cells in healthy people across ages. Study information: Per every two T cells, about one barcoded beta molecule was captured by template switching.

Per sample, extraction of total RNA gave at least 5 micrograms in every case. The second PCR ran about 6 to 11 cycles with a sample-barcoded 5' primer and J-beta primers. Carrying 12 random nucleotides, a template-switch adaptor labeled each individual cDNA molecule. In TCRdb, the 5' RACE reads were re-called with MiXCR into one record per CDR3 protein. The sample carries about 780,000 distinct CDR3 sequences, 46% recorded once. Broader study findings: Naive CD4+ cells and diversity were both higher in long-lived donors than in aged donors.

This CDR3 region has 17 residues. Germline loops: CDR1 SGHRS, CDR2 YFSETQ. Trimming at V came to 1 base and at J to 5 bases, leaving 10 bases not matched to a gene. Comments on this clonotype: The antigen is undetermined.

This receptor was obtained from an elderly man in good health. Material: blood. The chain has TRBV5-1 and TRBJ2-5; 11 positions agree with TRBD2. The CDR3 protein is CASSLRTSGRRGETQYF. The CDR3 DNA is TGCGCCAGCAGCTTGCGCACTAGCGGGAGACGCGGGGAGACCCAGTACTTC. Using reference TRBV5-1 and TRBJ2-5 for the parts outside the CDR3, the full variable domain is KAGVTQTPRYLIKTRGQQVTLSCSPISGHRSVSWYQQTPGQGLQFLFEYFSETQRNKGNFPGRFSGRQFSNSRSEMNVSTLELGDSALYLCASSLRTSGRRGETQYFGPGTRLLVL.